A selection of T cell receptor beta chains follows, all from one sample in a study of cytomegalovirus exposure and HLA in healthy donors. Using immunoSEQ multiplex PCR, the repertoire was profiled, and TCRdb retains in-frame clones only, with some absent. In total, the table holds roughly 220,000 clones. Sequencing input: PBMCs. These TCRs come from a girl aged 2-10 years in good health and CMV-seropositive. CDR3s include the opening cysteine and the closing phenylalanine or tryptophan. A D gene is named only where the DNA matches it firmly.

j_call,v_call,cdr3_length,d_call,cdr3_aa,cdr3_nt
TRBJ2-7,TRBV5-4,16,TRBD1,CASSLGPGQGTYEQYF,TGTGCCAGCAGCTTGGGACCAGGACAGGGGACTTACGAGCAGTACTTC
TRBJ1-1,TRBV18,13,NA,CASSPLGGSEAFF,TGTGCCAGCTCACCACTAGGGGGATCTGAAGCTTTCTTT
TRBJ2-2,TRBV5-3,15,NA,CARSLGRHGPGELFF,TGTGCCAGAAGCTTGGGCCGCCACGGTCCCGGGGAGCTGTTTTTT
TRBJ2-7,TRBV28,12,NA,CASKGGAFEQYF,TGTGCCAGCAAGGGGGGGGCCTTCGAGCAGTACTTC
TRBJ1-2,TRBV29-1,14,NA,CSVAHAGDGDGYTF,TGCAGCGTTGCTCACGCCGGAGACGGGGATGGCTACACCTTC
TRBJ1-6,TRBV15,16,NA,CATSRDITGNNSPLHF,TGTGCCACCAGCAGAGACATTACAGGAAATAATTCACCCCTCCACTTT
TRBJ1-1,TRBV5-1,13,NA,CASSTGENTEAFF,TGCGCCAGCAGCACGGGGGAGAACACTGAAGCTTTCTTT
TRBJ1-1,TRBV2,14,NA,CASSPGTLNTEAFF,TGTGCCAGCAGCCCCGGGACTTTGAACACTGAAGCTTTCTTT
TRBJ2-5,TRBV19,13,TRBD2,CAISGLAGGEQYF,TGTGCCATCTCCGGACTAGCGGGAGGTGAGCAGTACTTC
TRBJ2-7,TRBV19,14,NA,CASKPDSFSHEQYF,TGTGCCAGCAAACCCGACAGTTTCTCGCACGAGCAGTACTTC
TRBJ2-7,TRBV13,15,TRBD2,CASSFPSGSSDEQYF,TGTGCCAGCAGCTTCCCTAGCGGGAGTTCGGACGAGCAGTACTTC
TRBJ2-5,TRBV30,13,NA,CAWSVLDRETQYF,TGTGCCTGGAGTGTACTAGATAGAGAGACCCAGTACTTC
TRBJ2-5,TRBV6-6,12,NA,CASGEVGETQYF,TGTGCCAGCGGGGAGGTTGGAGAGACCCAGTACTTC
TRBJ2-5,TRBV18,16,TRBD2,CASSPPTGLAGRTQYF,TGTGCCAGCTCACCACCGACGGGACTAGCGGGAAGAACCCAGTACTTC
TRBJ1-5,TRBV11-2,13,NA,CASSDTYNQPQHF,TGTGCCAGCAGCGACACCTACAATCAGCCCCAGCATTTT
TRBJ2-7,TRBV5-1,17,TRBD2,CASSLYESSGRSFEQYF,TGCGCCAGCAGCTTGTACGAGTCTAGCGGGAGGAGTTTCGAGCAGTACTTC
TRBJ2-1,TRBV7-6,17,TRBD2,CASSLVLAGSVDNEQFF,TGTGCCAGCAGCTTAGTCCTAGCGGGTTCGGTCGACAATGAGCAGTTCTTC
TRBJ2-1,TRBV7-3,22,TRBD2,CASSSVRFAGTSGRRALNEQFF,TGTGCCAGCAGCTCGGTCCGATTCGCCGGGACTAGCGGGAGACGGGCGTTGAATGAGCAGTTCTTC
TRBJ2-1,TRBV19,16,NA,CASSHTSGIGYNEQFF,TGTGCCAGCAGCCATACTAGTGGGATCGGCTACAATGAGCAGTTCTTC
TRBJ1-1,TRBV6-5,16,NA,CASSYTSSILNTEAFF,TGTGCCAGCAGTTATACTTCTTCGATACTGAACACTGAAGCTTTCTTT
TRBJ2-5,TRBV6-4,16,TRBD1,CASSHSKGAPPETQYF,TGTGCCAGCAGCCACAGTAAGGGGGCGCCTCCAGAGACCCAGTACTTC
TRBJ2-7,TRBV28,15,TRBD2,CASSVVGGDPREQYF,TGTGCCAGCAGCGTCGTCGGGGGGGACCCGCGGGAGCAGTACTTC
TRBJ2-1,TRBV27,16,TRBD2,CASSLLGGSSYNEQFF,TGTGCCAGCAGTTTACTTGGCGGGAGCTCCTACAATGAGCAGTTCTTC
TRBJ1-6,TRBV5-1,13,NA,CASSHFFSSPLHF,TGCGCCAGCAGCCACTTTTTTTCTTCACCCCTCCACTTT
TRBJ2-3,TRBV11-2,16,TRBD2,CASTTSGRAGTDTQYF,TGTGCCAGTACGACTAGCGGGAGGGCCGGCACAGATACGCAGTATTTT
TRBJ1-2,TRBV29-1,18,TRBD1,CSVVAWTGTGRGNYGYTF,TGCAGCGTGGTAGCCTGGACAGGGACGGGCCGTGGGAACTATGGCTACACCTTC
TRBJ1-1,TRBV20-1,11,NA,CSAPQNTEAFF,TGCAGTGCACCACAGAACACTGAAGCTTTCTTT
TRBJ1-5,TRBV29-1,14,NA,CSVGFTSGNQPQHF,TGCAGCGTTGGGTTTACCAGCGGCAATCAGCCCCAGCATTTT
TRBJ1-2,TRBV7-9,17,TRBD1,CASSSSITGQNFYGYTF,TGTGCCAGCAGCTCAAGCATAACGGGACAGAATTTCTATGGCTACACCTTC
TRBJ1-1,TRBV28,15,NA,CASSLSSGGNTEAFF,TGTGCCAGCAGTTTATCCTCGGGGGGGAACACTGAAGCTTTCTTT
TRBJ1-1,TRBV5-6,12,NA,CASSLGYTEAFF,TGTGCCAGCAGCTTGGGTTATACTGAAGCTTTCTTT
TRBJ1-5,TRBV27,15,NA,CASSLRISGNQPQHF,TGTGCCAGCAGTCTGAGGATTTCGGGCAATCAGCCCCAGCATTTT
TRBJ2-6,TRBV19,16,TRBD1,CASQSGQSSGANVLTF,TGTGCCAGCCAATCGGGACAGAGCTCTGGGGCCAACGTCCTGACTTTC
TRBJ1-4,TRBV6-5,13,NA,CASRRSGQGKLFF,TGTGCCAGCAGGCGGTCCGGCCAGGGAAAACTGTTTTTT
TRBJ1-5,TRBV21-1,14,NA,CASSNYHLNQPQHF,TGTGCCAGCAGCAATTACCACCTAAATCAGCCCCAGCATTTT
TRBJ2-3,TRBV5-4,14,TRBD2,CATAGGLSKDTQYF,TGTGCCACCGCGGGAGGGCTTAGTAAAGATACGCAGTATTTT
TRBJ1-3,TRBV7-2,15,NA,CASSLSGLSGNTIYF,TGTGCCAGCAGCTTAAGTGGGCTCTCTGGAAACACCATATATTTT
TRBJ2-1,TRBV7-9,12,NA,CASSPTSRTQFF,TGTGCCAGCAGCCCGACCTCTCGGACTCAGTTCTTC
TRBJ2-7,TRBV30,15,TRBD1,CAWREPGQGIHEQYF,TGTGCCTGGAGGGAACCGGGACAGGGCATACACGAGCAGTACTTC
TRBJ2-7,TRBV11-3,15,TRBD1,CASSAGQGPYYEQYF,TGTGCCAGCAGCGCGGGACAGGGACCCTACTACGAGCAGTACTTC
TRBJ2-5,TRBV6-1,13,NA,CASSVRNRETQYF,TGTGCCAGCAGTGTGAGAAACCGCGAGACCCAGTACTTC
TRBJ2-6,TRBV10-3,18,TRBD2,CAVLSGGPSRSGANVLTF,TGTGCCGTCCTTTCGGGGGGGCCGTCGAGGTCTGGGGCCAACGTCCTGACTTTC
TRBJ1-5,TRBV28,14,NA,CASSNPQGSQPQHF,TGTGCCAGCAGTAATCCTCAGGGAAGTCAGCCCCAGCATTTT
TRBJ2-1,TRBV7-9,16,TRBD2,CASSNQLAGIYNEQFF,TGTGCCAGCAGCAACCAACTAGCGGGGATTTACAATGAGCAGTTCTTC
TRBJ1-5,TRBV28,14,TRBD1,CASSLGQDEQPQHF,TGTGCCAGCAGCCTGGGACAGGATGAGCAGCCCCAGCATTTT
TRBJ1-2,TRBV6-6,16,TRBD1,CASTESEGAGIYGYTF,TGTGCCAGCACCGAATCGGAGGGGGCCGGGATCTATGGCTACACCTTC
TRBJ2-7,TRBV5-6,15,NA,CASSFVGANLNEQYF,TGTGCCAGCAGCTTCGTGGGGGCCAATTTGAACGAGCAGTACTTC
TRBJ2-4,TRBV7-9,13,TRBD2,CASTRRGGDIQYF,TGTGCCAGCACCCGACGGGGGGGGGACATTCAGTACTTC
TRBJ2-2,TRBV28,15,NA,CASSSRQENTGELFF,TGTGCCAGCAGCAGTAGACAGGAGAACACCGGGGAGCTGTTTTTT
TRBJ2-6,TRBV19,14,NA,CASSLDSGANVLTF,TGTGCCAGTAGTCTGGACTCCGGGGCCAACGTCCTGACTTTC
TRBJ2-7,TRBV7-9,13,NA,CASSLGSRVEQYF,TGTGCCAGCAGTTTAGGCTCGCGCGTCGAGCAGTACTTC
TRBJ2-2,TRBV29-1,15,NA,CSVKRGPGGTGELFF,TGCAGCGTGAAAAGGGGTCCCGGGGGCACCGGGGAGCTGTTTTTT
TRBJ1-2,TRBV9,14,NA,CASSAPGTQDGYTF,TGTGCCAGCAGCGCACCCGGGACACAGGATGGCTACACCTTC